The entry that follows covers one T cell receptor (beta chain) sequence. What it recognizes is unknown. Sequencing used immunoSEQ multiplex PCR; TCRdb keeps in-frame clones, though not all of them. The repertoire holds some 130,000 clones, 94% seen once, with about 1.7% in the top ten. The data are from a study of cytomegalovirus exposure and HLA in healthy donors. Findings and caveats of the study: In vitro, a few CMV-associated chains proved specific for CMV antigens.

The V gene's germline CDR1 is MNHEY and CDR2 SMNVEV (reference sequence). V was clipped by 3 bases and J by 8 bases; unmatched bases: 2. The CDR3 loop spans 14 amino acids. This clonotype was obtained from a man in his late teens or twenties in good health and CMV-seropositive. Source material: PBMCs. The chain is built from TRBV27 and TRBJ2-1, with 12 bases lining up with TRBD2. The CDR3 coding sequence is TGTGCCAGCAGTTTGACTAGCGGGAGTCATGAGCAGTTCTTC. This encodes CASSLTSGSHEQFF.